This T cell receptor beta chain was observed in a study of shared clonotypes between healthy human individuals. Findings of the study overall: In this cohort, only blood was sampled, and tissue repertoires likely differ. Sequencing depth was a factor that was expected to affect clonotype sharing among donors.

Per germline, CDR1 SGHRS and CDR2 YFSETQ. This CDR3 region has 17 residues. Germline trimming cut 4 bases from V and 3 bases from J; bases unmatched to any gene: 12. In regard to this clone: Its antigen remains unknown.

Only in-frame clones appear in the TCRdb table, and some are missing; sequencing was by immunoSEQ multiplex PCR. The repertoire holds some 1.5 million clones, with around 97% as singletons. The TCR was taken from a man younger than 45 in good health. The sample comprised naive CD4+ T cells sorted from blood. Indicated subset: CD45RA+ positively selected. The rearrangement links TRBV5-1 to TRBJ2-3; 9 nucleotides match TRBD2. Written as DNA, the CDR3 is TGCGCCAGCAGCGGGGGAGTAGCGGGAGTCCCGACAGATACGCAGTATTTT. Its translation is CASSGGVAGVPTDTQYF.